This T cell receptor beta chain was documented in a study of cytomegalovirus exposure and HLA in healthy donors. General study findings and limits: Cytomegalovirus association was assigned to about 150 TCR beta chains.

The CDR3 loop spans 14 amino acids. Germline-derived CDR1 and CDR2 are MNHEY and SVGAGI. V shed 6 bases and J shed 7 bases, with 16 bases lying between them. Use of 60 Vbeta and 13 Jbeta primers characterized the PCR. Data came from immunoSEQ multiplex PCR; TCRdb stores just in-frame clones and leaves some out. Of approximately 170,000 clones in the sample, roughly 84% were seen once. With respect to this clone: Its antigen remains unidentified.

Donors counted as nominally healthy when sampled, yet unrecorded immune exposures were likely. The chain links TRBV6-5 to TRBJ2-1; D might be TRBD1 (6 bases). The receptor was derived from a man under 40 in good health and CMV-seropositive. What was sequenced was PBMCs. Here the CDR3 reads CASSQGLDYNEQFF. CDR3 nucleotide sequence: TGTGCCAGCAGCCAGGGGCTAGATTATAATGAGCAGTTCTTC.